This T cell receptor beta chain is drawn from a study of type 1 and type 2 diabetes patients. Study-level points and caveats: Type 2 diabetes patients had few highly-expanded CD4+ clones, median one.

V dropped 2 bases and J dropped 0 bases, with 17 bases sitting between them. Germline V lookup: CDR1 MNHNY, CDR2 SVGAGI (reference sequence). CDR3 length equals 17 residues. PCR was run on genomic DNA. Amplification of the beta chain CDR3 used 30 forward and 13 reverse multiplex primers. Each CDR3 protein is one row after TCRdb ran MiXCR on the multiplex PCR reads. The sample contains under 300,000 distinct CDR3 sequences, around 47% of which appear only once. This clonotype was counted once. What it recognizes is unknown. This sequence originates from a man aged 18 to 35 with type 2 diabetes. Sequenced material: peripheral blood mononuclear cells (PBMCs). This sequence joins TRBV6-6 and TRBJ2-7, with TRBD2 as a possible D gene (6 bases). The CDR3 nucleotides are TGTGCCAGCAGTTACAGGGCGGGGCGAGCTAGCTCCTACGAGCAGTACTTC. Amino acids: CASSYRAGRASSYEQYF.